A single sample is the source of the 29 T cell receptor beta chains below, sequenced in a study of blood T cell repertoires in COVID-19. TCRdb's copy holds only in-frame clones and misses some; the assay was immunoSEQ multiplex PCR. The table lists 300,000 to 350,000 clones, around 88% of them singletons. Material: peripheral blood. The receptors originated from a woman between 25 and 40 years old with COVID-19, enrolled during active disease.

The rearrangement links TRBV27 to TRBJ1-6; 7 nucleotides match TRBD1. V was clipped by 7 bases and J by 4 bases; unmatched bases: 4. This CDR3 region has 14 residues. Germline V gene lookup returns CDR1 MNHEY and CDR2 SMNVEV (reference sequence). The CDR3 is CASTPGGYNSPLHF. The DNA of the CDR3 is TGTGCCAGCACCCCAGGGGGTTATAATTCACCCCTCCACTTT.

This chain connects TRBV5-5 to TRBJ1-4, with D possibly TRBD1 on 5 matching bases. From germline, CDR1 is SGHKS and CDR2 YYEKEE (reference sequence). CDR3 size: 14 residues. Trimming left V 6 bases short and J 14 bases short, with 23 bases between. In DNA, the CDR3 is TGTGCCAGCACTCCGTCTGGGGTGCAGGGAAGCCTGTTTTTT. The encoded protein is CASTPSGVQGSLFF. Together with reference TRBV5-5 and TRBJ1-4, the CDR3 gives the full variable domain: DAGVTQSPTHLIKTRGQQVTLRCSPISGHKSVSWYQQVLGQGPQFIFQYYEKEERGRGNFPDRFSARQFPNYSSELNVNALLLGDSALYLCASTPSGVQGSLFFGSGTQLSVL.

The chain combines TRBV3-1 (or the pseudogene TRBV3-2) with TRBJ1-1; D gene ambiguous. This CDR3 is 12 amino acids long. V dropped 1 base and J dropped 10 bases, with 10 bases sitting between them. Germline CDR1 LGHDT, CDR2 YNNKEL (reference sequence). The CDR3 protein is CASSQGGFAAFF. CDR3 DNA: TGTGCCAGCAGCCAAGGCGGGTTTGCAGCTTTCTTT.

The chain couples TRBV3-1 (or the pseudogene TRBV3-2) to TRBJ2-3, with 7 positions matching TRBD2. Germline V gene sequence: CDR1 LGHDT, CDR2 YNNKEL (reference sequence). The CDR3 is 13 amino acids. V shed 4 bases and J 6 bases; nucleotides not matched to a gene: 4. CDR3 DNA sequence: TGTGCCAGCAGCCGGAGGGAGGGGGATACGCAGTATTTT. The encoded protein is CASSRREGDTQYF.

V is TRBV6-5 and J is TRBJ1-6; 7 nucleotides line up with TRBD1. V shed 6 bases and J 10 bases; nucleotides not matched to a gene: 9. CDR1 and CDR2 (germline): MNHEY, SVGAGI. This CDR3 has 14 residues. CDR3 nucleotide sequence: TGTGCCAGCAGCCCCGGGACAGAAGAGTCACCCCTCCACTTT. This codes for CASSPGTEESPLHF.

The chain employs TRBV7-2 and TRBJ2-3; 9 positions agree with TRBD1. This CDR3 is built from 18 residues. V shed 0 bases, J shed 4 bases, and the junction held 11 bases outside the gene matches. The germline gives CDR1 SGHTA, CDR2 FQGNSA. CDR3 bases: TGTGCCAGCAGCTTAGCGGACAGGGGCGGTGTGTGGGCAGATACGCAGTATTTT. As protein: CASSLADRGGVWADTQYF.

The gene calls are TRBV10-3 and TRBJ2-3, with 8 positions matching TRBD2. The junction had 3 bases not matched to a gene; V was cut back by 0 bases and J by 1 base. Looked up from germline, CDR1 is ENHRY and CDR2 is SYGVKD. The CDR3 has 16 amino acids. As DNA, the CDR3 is TGTGCCATCAGTGAGTCGATACTAGCGGGCACAGATACGCAGTATTTT. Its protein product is CAISESILAGTDTQYF.

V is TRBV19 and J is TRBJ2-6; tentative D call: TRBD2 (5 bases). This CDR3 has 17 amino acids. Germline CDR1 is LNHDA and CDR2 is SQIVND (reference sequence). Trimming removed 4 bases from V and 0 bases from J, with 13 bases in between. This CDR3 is CASSSDAGLSGANVLTF. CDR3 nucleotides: TGTGCCAGTAGTAGCGACGCCGGACTCTCTGGGGCCAACGTCCTGACTTTC.

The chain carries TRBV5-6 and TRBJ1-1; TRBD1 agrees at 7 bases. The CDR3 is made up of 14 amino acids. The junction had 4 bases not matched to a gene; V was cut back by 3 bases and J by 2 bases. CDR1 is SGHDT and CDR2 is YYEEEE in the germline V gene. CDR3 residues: CASSSDRANTEAFF. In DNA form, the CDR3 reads TGTGCCAGCAGCTCCGACAGGGCAAACACTGAAGCTTTCTTT. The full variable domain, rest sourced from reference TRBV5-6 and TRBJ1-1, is DAGVTQSPTHLIKTRGQQVTLRCSPKSGHDTVSWYQQALGQGPQFIFQYYEEEERQRGNFPDRFSGHQFPNYSSELNVNALLLGDSALYLCASSSDRANTEAFFGQGTRLTVV.

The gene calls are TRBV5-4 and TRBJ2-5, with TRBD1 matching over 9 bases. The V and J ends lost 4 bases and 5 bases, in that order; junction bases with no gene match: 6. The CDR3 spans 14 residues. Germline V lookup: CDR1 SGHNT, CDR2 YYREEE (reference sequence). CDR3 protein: CASSQGQGFETQYF. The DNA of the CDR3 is TGTGCCAGCAGCCAGGGACAGGGATTCGAGACCCAGTACTTC.

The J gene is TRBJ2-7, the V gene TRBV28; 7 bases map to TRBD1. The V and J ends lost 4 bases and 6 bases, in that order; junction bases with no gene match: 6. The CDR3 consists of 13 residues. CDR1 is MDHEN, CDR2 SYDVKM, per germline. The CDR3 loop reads CASSSYSGGEQYV. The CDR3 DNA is TGTGCCAGCAGTTCTTACTCAGGGGGCGAGCAGTACGTC.

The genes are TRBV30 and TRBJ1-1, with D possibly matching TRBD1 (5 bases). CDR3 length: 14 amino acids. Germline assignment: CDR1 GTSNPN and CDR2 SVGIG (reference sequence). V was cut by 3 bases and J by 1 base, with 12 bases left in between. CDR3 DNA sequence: TGTGCCTGGAGACCGGGACTTCCGAACACTGAAGCTTTCTTT. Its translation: CAWRPGLPNTEAFF.

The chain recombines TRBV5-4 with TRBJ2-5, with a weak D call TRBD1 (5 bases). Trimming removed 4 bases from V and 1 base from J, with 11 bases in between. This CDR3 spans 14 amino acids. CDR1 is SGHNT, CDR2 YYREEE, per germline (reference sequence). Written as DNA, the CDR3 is TGTGCCAGCAGCCTACAGGATCTCCAAGAGACCCAGTACTTC. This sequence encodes CASSLQDLQETQYF.

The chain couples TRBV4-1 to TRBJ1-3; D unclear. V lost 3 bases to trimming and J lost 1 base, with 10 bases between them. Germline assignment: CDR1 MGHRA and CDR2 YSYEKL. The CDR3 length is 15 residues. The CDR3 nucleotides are TGCGCCAGCAGCCAGGGAGAGGGTTCTGGAAACACCATATATTTT. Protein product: CASSQGEGSGNTIYF.

In DNA, the CDR3 is TGTGCCAGCCGGCAGGGCCAGGGTCAGTTCTATGGCTACACCTTC. It yields the protein CASRQGQGQFYGYTF. The chain has TRBV2 and TRBJ1-2; the D gene is possibly TRBD1 (5 bases). This CDR3 has 15 amino acids. The germline V and J ends were trimmed by 8 bases and 4 bases, with 20 bases remaining between them. The germline CDR1 and CDR2 sequences are SNHLY and FYNNEI.

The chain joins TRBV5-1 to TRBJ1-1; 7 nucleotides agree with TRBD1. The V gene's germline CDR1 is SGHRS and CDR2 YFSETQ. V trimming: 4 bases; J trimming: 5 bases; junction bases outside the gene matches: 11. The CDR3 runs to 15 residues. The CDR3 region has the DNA TGCGCCAGCAGCCCTGGGGACAAGGGGGCAACTGAAGCTTTCTTT. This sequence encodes CASSPGDKGATEAFF.

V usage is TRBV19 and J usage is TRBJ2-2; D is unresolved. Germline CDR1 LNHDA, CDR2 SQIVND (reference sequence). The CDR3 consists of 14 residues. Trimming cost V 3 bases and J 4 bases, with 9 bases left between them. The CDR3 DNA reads TGTGCCAGTAGTATCCAACAGCCCACCGGGGAGCTGTTTTTT. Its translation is CASSIQQPTGELFF.

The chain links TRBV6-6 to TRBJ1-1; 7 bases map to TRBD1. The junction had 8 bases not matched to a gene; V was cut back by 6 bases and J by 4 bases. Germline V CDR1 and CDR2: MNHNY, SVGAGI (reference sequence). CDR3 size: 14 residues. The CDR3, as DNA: TGTGCCAGCAGCCTACAGGGGCCCGGCACTGAAGCTTTCTTT. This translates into CASSLQGPGTEAFF.

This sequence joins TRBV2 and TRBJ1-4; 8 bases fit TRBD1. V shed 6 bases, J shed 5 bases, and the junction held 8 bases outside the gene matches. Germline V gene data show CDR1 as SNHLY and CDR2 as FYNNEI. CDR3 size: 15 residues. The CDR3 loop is CASSAGGVPNEKLFF. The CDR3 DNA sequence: TGTGCCAGCAGCGCAGGGGGCGTTCCGAATGAAAAACTGTTTTTT.

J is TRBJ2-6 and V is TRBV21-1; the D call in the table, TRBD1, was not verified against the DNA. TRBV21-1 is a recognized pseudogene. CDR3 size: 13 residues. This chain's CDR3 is CASTGPGANVLTF. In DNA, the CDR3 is TGTGCCAGCACAGGGCCTGGGGCCAACGTCCTGACTTTC.

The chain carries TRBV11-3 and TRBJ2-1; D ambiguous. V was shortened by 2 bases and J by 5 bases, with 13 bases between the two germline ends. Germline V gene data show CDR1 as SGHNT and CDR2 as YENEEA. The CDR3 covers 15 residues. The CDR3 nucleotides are TGTGCCAGCAGCTTATTTTCCCTTCTCGACAATGAGCAGTTCTTC. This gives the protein CASSLFSLLDNEQFF.

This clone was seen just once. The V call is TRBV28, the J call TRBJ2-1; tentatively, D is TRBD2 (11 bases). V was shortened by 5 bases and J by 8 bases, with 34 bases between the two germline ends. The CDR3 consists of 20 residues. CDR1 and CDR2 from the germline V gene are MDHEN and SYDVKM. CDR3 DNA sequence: TGTGCCAGCAGTCCTAGTTTGGGACAGGGGAGTAGCGGGGGGGCCGATGAGCAGTTCTTC. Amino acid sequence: CASSPSLGQGSSGGADEQFF.

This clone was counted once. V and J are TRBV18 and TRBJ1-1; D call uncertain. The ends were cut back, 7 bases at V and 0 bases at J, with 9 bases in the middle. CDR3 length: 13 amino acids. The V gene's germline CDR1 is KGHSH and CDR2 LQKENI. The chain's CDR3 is CASLVRLNTEAFF. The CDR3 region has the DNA TGTGCCAGCTTAGTGCGTTTGAACACTGAAGCTTTCTTT.

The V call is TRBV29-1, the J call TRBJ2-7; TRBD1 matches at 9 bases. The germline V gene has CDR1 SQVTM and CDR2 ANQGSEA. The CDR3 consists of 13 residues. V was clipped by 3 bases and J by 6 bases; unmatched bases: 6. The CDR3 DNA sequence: TGCAGCGTTGAGGGACAGGGCCAATCCGAGCAGTACTTC. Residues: CSVEGQGQSEQYF.

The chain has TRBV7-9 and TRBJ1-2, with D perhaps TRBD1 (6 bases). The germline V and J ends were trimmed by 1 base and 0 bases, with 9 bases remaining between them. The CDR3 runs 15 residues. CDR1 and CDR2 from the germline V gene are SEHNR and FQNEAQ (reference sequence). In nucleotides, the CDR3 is TGTGCCAGCAGCTTAGTAGGGACATCTAACTATGGCTACACCTTC. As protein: CASSLVGTSNYGYTF.

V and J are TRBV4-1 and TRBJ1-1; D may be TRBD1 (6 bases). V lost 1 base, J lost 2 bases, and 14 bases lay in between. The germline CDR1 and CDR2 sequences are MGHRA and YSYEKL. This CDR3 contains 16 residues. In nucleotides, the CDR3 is TGCGCCAGCAGCCAAGTTCAGACAGGCGCAAACACTGAAGCTTTCTTT. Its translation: CASSQVQTGANTEAFF.

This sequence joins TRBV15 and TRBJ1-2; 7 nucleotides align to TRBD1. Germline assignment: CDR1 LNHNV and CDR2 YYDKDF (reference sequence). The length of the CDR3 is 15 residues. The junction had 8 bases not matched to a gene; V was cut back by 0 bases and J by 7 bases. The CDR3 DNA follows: TGTGCCACCAGCAGAGATCTAGGTAGGGGGCTTGGCTACACCTTC. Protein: CATSRDLGRGLGYTF.

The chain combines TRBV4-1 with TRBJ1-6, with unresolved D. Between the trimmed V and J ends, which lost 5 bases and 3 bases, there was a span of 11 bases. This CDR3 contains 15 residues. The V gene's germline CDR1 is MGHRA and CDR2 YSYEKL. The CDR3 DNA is TGCGCCAGCAGCGAGAGTCTTGTCTATAATTCACCCCTCCACTTT. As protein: CASSESLVYNSPLHF.

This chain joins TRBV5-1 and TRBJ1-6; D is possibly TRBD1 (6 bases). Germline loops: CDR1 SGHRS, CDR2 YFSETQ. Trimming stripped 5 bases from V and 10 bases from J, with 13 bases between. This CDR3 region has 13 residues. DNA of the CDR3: TGCGCCAGCAGTTTTACAGGGAAGTCACCCCTCCACTTT. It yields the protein CASSFTGKSPLHF.